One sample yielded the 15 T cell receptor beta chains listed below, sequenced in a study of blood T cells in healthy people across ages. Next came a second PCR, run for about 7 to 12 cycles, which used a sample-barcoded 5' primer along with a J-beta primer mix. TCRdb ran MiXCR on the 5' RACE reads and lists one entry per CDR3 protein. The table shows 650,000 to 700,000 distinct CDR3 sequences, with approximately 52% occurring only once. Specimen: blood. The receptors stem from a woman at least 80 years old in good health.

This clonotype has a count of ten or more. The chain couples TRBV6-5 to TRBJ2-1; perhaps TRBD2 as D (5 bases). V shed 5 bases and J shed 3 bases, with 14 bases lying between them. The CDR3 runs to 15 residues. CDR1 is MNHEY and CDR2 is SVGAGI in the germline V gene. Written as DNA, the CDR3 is TGTGCCAGCAGTCCGTCCCGGGGTTTCTACAATGAGCAGTTCTTC. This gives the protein CASSPSRGFYNEQFF.

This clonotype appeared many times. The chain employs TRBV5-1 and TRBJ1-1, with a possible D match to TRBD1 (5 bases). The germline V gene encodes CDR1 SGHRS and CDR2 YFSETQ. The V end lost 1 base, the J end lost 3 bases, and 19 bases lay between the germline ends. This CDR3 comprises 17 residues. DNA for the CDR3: TGCGCCAGCAGCTTGACCCCCGGGGCGCAACAGGACACTGAAGCTTTCTTT. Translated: CASSLTPGAQQDTEAFF.

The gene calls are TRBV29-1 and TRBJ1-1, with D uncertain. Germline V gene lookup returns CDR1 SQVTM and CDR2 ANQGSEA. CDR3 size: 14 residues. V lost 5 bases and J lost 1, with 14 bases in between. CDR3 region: CSVLVTNQNTEAFF. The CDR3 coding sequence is TGCAGCGTTCTAGTGACAAACCAGAACACTGAAGCTTTCTTT. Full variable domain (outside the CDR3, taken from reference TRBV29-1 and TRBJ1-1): SAVISQKPSRDICQRGTSLTIQCQVDSQVTMMFWYRQQPGQSLTLIATANQGSEATYESGFVIDKFPISRPNLTFSTLTVSNMSPEDSSIYLCSVLVTNQNTEAFFGQGTRLTVV.

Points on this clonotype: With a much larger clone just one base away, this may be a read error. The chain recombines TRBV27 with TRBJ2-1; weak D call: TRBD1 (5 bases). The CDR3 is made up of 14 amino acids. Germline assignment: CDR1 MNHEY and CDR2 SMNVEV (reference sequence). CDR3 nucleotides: TGTGTCAGCTCCTTAGGGGTCTCCTACAATGAGCAGTTCTTC. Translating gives CVSSLGVSYNEQFF.

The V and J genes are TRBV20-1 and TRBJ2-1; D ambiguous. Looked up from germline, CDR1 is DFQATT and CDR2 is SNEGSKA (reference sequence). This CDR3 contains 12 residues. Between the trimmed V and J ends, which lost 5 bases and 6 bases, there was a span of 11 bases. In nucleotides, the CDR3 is TGCAGTGCTCGCCGACAAACCAATGAGCAGTTCTTC. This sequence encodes CSARRQTNEQFF.

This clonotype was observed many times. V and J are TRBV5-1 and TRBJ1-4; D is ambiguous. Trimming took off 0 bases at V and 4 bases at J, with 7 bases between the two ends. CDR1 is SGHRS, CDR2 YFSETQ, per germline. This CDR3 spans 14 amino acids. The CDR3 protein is CASSLDTGNEKLFF. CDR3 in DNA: TGCGCCAGCAGCTTGGACACGGGTAATGAAAAACTGTTTTTT.

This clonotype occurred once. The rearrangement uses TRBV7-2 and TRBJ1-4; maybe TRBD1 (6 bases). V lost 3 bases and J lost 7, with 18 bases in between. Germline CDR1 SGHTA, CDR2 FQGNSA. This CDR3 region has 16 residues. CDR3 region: CASSFSRTVTTEKLFF. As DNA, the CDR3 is TGTGCCAGCAGCTTCTCCCGGACAGTCACGACTGAAAAACTGTTTTTT.

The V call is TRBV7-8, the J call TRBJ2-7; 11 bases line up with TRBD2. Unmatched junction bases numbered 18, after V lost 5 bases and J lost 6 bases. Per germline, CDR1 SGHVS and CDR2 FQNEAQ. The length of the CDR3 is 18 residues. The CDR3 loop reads CASSTTGTSGLKTGEQYF. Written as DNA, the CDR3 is TGTGCCAGCAGCACCACCGGGACTAGCGGTTTAAAAACGGGCGAGCAGTACTTC. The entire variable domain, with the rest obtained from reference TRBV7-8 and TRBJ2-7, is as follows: GAGVSQSPRYKVAKRGQDVALRCDPISGHVSLFWYQQALGQGPEFLTYFQNEAQLDKSGLPSDRFFAERPEGSVSTLKIQRTQQEDSAVYLCASSTTGTSGLKTGEQYFGPGTRLTVT.

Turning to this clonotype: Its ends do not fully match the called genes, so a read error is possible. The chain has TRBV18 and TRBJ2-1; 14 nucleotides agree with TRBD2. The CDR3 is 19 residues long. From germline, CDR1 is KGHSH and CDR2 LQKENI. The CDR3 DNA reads TGTGCCAGCTCACCACTGGGACTAGCGGGAGCAGGGGTTAGAAATGGGCAGTTCTTC. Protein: CASSPLGLAGAGVRNGQFF.

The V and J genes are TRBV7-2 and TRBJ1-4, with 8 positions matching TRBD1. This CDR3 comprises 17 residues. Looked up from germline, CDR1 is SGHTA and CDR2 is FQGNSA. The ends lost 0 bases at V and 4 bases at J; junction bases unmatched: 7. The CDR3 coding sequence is TGTGCCAGCAGCTTAGCAAGGCCAGGGGGCGGTAATGAAAAACTGTTTTTT. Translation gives CASSLARPGGGNEKLFF. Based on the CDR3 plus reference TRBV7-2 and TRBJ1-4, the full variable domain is GAGVSQSPSNKVTEKGKDVELRCDPISGHTALYWYRQSLGQGLEFLIYFQGNSAPDKSGLPSDRFSAERTGGSVSTLTIQRTQQEDSAVYLCASSLARPGGGNEKLFFGSGTQLSVL.

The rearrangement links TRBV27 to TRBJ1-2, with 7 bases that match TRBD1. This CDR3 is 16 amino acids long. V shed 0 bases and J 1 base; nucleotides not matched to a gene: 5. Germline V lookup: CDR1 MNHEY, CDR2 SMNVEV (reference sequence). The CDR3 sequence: CASSLSIGTDNYGYTF. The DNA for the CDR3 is TGTGCCAGCAGTTTATCGATCGGGACAGATAACTATGGCTACACCTTC.

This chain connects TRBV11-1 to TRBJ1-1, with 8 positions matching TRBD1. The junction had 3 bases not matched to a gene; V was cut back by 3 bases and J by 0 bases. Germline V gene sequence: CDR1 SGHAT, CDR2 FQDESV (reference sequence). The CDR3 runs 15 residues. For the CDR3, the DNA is TGTGCCAGCAGCTTTTACAGGGGGATGAACACTGAAGCTTTCTTT. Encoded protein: CASSFYRGMNTEAFF.

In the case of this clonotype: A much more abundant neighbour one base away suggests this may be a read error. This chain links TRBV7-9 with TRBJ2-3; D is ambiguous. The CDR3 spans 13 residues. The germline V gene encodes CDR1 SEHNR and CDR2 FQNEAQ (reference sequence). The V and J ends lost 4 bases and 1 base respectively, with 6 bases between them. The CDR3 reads CASSSLGTDTQYF. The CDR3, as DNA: TGTGCCAGCAGCTCCCTGGGCACAGATACGCAGTATTTT.

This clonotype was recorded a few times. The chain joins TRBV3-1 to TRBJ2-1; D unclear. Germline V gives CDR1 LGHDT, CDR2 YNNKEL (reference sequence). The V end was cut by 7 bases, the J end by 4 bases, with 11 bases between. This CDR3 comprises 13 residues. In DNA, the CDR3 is TGTGCCAGCACTGGACGGGCTTACAATGAGCAGTTCTTC. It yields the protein CASTGRAYNEQFF.

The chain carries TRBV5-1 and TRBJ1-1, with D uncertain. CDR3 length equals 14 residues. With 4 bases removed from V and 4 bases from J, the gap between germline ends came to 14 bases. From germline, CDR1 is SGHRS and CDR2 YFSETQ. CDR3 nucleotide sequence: TGCGCCAGCAGCCGCCCCGAGGCGGGCACTGAAGCTTTCTTT. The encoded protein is CASSRPEAGTEAFF.